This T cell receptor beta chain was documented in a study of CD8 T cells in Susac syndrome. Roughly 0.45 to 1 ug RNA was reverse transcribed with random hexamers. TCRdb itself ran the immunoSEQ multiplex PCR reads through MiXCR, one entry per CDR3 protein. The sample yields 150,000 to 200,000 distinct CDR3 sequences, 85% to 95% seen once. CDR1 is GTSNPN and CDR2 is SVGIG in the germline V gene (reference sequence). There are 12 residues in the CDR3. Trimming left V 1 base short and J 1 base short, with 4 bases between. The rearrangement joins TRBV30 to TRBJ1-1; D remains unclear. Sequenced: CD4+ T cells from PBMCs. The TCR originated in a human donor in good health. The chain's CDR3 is CAWSGTNTEAFF. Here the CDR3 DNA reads TGTGCCTGGAGTGGCACGAACACTGAAGCTTTCTTT.